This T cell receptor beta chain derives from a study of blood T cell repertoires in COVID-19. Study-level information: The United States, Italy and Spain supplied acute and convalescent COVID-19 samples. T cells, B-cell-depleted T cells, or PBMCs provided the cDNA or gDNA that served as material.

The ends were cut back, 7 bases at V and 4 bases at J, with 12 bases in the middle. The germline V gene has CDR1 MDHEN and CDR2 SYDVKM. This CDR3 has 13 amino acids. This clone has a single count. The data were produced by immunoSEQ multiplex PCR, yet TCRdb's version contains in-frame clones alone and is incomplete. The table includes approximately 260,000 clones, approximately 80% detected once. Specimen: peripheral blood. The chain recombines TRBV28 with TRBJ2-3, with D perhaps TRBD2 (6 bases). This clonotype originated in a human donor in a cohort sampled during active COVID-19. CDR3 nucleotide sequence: TGTGCCAGCATCCACGCGGGGTCAGATACGCAGTATTTT. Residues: CASIHAGSDTQYF.